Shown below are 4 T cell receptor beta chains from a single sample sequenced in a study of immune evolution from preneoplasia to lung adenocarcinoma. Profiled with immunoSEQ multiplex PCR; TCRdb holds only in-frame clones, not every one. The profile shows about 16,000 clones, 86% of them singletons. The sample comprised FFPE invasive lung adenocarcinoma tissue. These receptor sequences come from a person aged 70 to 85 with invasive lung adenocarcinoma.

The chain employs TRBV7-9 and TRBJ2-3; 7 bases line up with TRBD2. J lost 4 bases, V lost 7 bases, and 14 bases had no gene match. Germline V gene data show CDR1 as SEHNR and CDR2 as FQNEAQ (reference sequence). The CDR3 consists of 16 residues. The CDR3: CASTFGGAGVPDTQYF. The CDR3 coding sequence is TGTGCCAGCACCTTTGGCGGGGCGGGAGTGCCAGATACGCAGTATTTT.

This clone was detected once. The CDR3 bases are TGTGCCAGCAGTTTATTAAGGGCCGGGGGCAATCAGCCCCAGCATTTT. This codes for CASSLLRAGGNQPQHF. The gene calls are TRBV28 and TRBJ1-5; D call uncertain. The V end was cut by 1 base, the J end by 2 bases, with 12 bases between. Per germline, CDR1 MDHEN and CDR2 SYDVKM. The length of the CDR3 is 16 residues.

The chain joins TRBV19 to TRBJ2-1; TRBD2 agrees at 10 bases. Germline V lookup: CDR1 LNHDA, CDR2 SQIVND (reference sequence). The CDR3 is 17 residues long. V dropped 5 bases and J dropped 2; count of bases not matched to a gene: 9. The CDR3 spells CASSWGASGGPYNEQFF. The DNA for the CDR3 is TGTGCCAGTAGTTGGGGGGCTAGCGGGGGTCCCTACAATGAGCAGTTCTTC. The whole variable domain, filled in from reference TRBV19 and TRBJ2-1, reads DGGITQSPKYLFRKEGQNVTLSCEQNLNHDAMYWYRQDPGQGLRLIYYSQIVNDFQKGDIAEGYSVSREKKESFPLTVTSAQKNPTAFYLCASSWGASGGPYNEQFFGPGTRLTVL.

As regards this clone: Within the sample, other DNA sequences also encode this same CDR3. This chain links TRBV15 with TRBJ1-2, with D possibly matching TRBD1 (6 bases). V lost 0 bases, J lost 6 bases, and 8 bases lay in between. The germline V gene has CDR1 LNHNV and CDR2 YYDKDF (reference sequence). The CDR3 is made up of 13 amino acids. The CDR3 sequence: CATSREEGDGYTF. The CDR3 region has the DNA TGTGCCACCAGCAGAGAGGAGGGGGATGGCTACACCTTC.